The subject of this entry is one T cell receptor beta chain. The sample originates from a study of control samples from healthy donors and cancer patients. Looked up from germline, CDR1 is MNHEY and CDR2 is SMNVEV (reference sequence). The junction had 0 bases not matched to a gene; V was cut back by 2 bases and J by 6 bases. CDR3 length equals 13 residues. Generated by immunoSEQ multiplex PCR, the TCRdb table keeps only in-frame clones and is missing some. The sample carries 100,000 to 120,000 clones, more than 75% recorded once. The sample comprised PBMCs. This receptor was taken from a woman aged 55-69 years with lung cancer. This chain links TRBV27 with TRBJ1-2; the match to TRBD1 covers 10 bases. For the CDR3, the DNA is TGTGCCAGCAGTTTAGGGACAGGGGATGGCTACACCTTC. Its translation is CASSLGTGDGYTF.